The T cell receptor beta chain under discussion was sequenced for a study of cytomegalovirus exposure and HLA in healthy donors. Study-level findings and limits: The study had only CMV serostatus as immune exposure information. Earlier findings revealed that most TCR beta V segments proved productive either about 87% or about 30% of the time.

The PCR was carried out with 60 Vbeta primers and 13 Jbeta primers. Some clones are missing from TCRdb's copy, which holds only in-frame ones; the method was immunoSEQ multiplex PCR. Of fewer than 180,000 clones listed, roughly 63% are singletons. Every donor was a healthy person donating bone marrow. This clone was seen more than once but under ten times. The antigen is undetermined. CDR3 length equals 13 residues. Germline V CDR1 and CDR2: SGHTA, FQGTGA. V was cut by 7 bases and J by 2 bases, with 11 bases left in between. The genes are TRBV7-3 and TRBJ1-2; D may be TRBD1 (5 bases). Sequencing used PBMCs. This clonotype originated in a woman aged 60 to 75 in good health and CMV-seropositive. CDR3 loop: CASTPGGNYGYTF. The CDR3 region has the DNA TGTGCCAGCACCCCGGGGGGGAACTATGGCTACACCTTC.